This record covers a single TCR beta chain. Its antigen is currently unknown. It was RNA transcripts that yielded the amplified TCR beta CDR3 regions. In the first-round RT-PCR of the TCR CDR3, the HTBI primer set was used. TCRdb re-derived calls from the multiplex PCR reads in MiXCR, one entry per CDR3 protein. The sample yields approximately 570,000 distinct CDR3 sequences, around 20% seen once. The CDR3 totals 14 residues. V was clipped by 2 bases and J by 6 bases, with 14 bases between them. CDR1 is MNHEY, CDR2 SVGAGI, per germline. This sample was taken from a study of T cells in Graves' hyperthyroidism and ophthalmopathy. Study context: Blood was drawn when the patient was first diagnosed and still untreated.

Regarding the study as a whole: Most thyroid-expanded clonotypes above 0.001 were also found in blood. The model foresaw ophthalmopathy a median about 6.1 months prior to onset.

Around 9.9 ml of fresh peripheral blood supplied the PBMCs. This TCR was sampled from a man aged 40-49 years with Graves' ophthalmopathy. V usage is TRBV6-5 and J usage is TRBJ2-7; tentatively, D is TRBD1 or TRBD2 (5 bases each). The sequencing sample was made of blood. The CDR3, as DNA: TGTGCCAGCAGTTACACGGGGCGCCCCGGCGAGCAGTACTTC. This sequence encodes CASSYTGRPGEQYF.